The rows below give T cell receptor beta chains drawn from one sample of a study of blood T cell repertoires in COVID-19. The protocol was immunoSEQ multiplex PCR, while the TCRdb copy is restricted to in-frame clones and leaves out a portion. The table lists about 200,000 clones, 87% of them singletons. Specimen: PBMCs or T cells enriched from blood (not recorded which). The receptors here all came from a woman in her twenties or thirties who had recovered from COVID-19. Each CDR3 is given with its conserved first and last residue. A D gene is named only where the DNA matches it firmly. Only part of the rows carry a size: once, few, many, or a class if the clone is expanded.

>15|TRBV7-2|-|-|TRBJ1-5
TGTGCCAGCAGCCCCCGGGGGGCTCGAAGTCAGCCCCAGCATTTT
CASSPRGARSQPQHF
>14|TRBV9|-|-|TRBJ1-1
TGTGCCAGCAGCGTAGGGGCAGGGGAGAGTCAAGCTTTCTTT
CASSVGAGESQAFF
>15|TRBV7-9|few|TRBD2|TRBJ2-1
TGTGCCAGCAGCACAAGCGGGAGAGCCTACAATGAGCAGTTCTTC
CASSTSGRAYNEQFF
>15|TRBV1|-|-|TRBJ1-3
TGCACCAGCAGCCCGCTGCCGGGCTCTGGAAACACCATATATTTT
CTSSPLPGSGNTIYF
>15|TRBV11-3|-|TRBD1|TRBJ2-7
TGTGCCAGCAGCTACTCAGGGGGCAAAGGCTACGAGCAGTACTTC
CASSYSGGKGYEQYF
>15|TRBV4-1|-|-|TRBJ1-2
TGCGCCAGCAGCCATGGGGGGGCCGACGCTTTGACCTACACCTTC
CASSHGGADALTYTF
>17|TRBV7-2|-|TRBD2|TRBJ2-5
TGTGCCAGCAGCCCAGGGACTAGCGGGTCGGGGCAAGAGACCCAGTACTTC
CASSPGTSGSGQETQYF
>14|TRBV7-2|once|-|TRBJ1-1
TGTGCCAGCAGCTGGAGGGGTTCGGGCACTGAAGCTTTCTTT
CASSWRGSGTEAFF
>16|TRBV9|-|TRBD2|TRBJ2-1
TGTGCCAGCAGCGTAGTCCCTAGCGGGCTAGACAATGAGCAGTTCTTC
CASSVVPSGLDNEQFF
>15|TRBV3-1/TRBV3-2|-|TRBD2|TRBJ2-3
TGTGCCAGCAGCCTCCAGCGGGAGAGGGCAGATACGCAGTATTTT
CASSLQRERADTQYF
>16|TRBV18|-|TRBD2|TRBJ2-1
TGTGCCAGCTCATCGGCCGGACTAGCGGGAGGTCATGAGCAGTTCTTC
CASSSAGLAGGHEQFF
>16|TRBV9|-|TRBD2|TRBJ2-5
TGTGCCAGCAGCGTAGGGGTCGGGGGGGCCCTAGAGACCCAGTACTTC
CASSVGVGGALETQYF
>16|TRBV7-2|once|TRBD2|TRBJ2-2
TGTGCCAGCAGCCGGACTAGCGGGAGCGAGACCGGGGAGCTGTTTTTT
CASSRTSGSETGELFF
>16|TRBV27|-|TRBD1|TRBJ2-5
TGTGCCAGCAGTCCACGAGGGACAGGGAGTGGAGAGACCCAGTACTTC
CASSPRGTGSGETQYF
>18|TRBV4-2|-|-|TRBJ1-6
TGTGCCAGCAGCCAAGAGGTTATAAAGACGGGATCGAATTCACCCCTCCACTTT
CASSQEVIKTGSNSPLHF
>13|TRBV29-1|-|-|TRBJ2-7
TGCAGCGTTCGGGACATACTTCTGGACGAGCAGTACTTC
CSVRDILLDEQYF
>18|TRBV27|-|TRBD1|TRBJ2-2
TGTGCCAGCAGTTTACGCTCCGGGACAGGTCCCCTTAACGGGGAGCTGTTTTTT
CASSLRSGTGPLNGELFF
>17|TRBV24-1|-|TRBD2|TRBJ2-5
TGTGCCACCAGTGATGGCTTTACTAGCGGCCTCCAAGAGACCCAGTACTTC
CATSDGFTSGLQETQYF
>14|TRBV5-8|once|TRBD1|TRBJ1-5
TGTGCCAGCAGCGGGGGGACAGGGCCTCAGCCCCAGCATTTT
CASSGGTGPQPQHF
>13|TRBV18|once|-|TRBJ2-3
TGTGCCAGCTCAGTGACTGAACCAGATACGCAGTATTTT
CASSVTEPDTQYF
>14|TRBV7-2|few|-|TRBJ1-1
TGTGCCACCCGCGCCCATTCAGGGATCACTGAAGCTTTCTTT
CATRAHSGITEAFF
>15|TRBV9|once|TRBD1|TRBJ1-2
TGTGCCAGCAGCGAGGGGACAGCCTCTAACTATGGCTACACCTTC
CASSEGTASNYGYTF
>12|TRBV11-3|-|-|TRBJ1-1
TGTGCCAGCAGCCGCGGGAACACTGAAGCTTTCTTT
CASSRGNTEAFF
>14|TRBV5-8|-|-|TRBJ2-7
TGTGCCAGCAGACCCGGGACTGGTACTGGGGAGCAGTACTTC
CASRPGTGTGEQYF
>16|TRBV11-3|-|-|TRBJ2-6
TGTGCCAGCAGCTCATACAGCCTCTCTGGGGCCAACGTCCTGACTTTC
CASSSYSLSGANVLTF
>14|TRBV7-2|-|TRBD2|TRBJ2-7
TGTGCCAGCAGCTTAGAGGCTAGCGGCTACGAGCAGTACTTC
CASSLEASGYEQYF
>14|TRBV4-3|once|-|TRBJ1-1
TGCGCCAGCAGCCAGCGGCCTATGAACACTGAAGCTTTCTTT
CASSQRPMNTEAFF
>14|TRBV6-5|-|-|TRBJ2-2
TGTGCCAGCAGTTACTCGAATAGGGGGGGGGAGCTGTTTTTT
CASSYSNRGGELFF
>14|TRBV7-9|-|-|TRBJ1-5
TGTGCCAGCAGCTCCACAGGGAACAATCAGCCCCAGCATTTT
CASSSTGNNQPQHF
>15|TRBV6-5|-|TRBD2|TRBJ2-1
TGTGCCAGCACCTCGACTAGCGGGGCCTACAATGAGCAGTTCTTC
CASTSTSGAYNEQFF
>18|TRBV12-5|-|TRBD1|TRBJ1-5
TGTGCTAGTGGTCCGCGTCAGGACAGGGGGCGCGTGTCAGGGCCCCAGCATTTT
CASGPRQDRGRVSGPQHF